This TCR beta chain came from a study of regulatory T cells in long-lasting Graves disease. Arm-PCR with iRepertoire HTBI primers amplified the CDR3 regions for these TCR beta libraries. TCRdb itself ran the multiplex PCR reads through MiXCR, one entry per CDR3 protein. In the table there are about 200,000 distinct CDR3 sequences, roughly 19% of which are singletons. CDR3 length equals 13 residues. Trimming shortened V by 5 bases and J by 5 bases, and 11 bases separated the two germline ends. Germline V lookup: CDR1 MNHEY, CDR2 SVGEGT. There are many counts of this clonotype. Time point given: newly diagnosed GD, antithyroid drugs for less than 3 months. From RNA extracted from PBMCs, the TCR library was made. These data are also associated with another study on T cells in Graves' hyperthyroidism and ophthalmopathy.

V is TRBV6-2 or TRBV6-3 and J is TRBJ2-3; D is uncertain. The receptor's source is a woman aged 25 to 39 with Graves disease. This specimen was peripheral blood mononuclear cells (PBMCs), taken at new diagnosis, from a patient treated with antithyroid drugs. The CDR3 DNA reads as TGTGCCAGCAGTGTAACCCGCGGAGATACGCAGTATTTT. Its translation: CASSVTRGDTQYF.